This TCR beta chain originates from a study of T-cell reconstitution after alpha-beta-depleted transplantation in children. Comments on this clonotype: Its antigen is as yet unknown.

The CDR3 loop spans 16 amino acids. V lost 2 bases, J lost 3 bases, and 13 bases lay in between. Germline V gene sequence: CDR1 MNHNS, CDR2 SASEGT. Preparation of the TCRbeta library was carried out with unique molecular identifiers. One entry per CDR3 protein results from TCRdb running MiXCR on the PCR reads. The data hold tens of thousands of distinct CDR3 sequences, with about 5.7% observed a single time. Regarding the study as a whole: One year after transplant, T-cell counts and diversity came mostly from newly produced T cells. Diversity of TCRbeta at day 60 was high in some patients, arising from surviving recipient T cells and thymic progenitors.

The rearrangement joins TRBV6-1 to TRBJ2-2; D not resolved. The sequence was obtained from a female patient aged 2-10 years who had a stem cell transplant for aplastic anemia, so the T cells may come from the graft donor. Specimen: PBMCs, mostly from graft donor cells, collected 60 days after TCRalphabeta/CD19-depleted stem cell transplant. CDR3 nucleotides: TGTGCCAGCAGTGAATACACTCTCCTCCACACCGGGGAGCTGTTTTTT. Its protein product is CASSEYTLLHTGELFF.